These 28 T cell receptor beta chains were sequenced from one sample in a study of blood T cell repertoires in COVID-19. The assay was immunoSEQ multiplex PCR, and TCRdb's table has in-frame clones only and misses some. The profile shows about 140,000 clones, 85% to 90% of them singletons. Sequencing was performed on peripheral blood. These receptors were taken from a human donor in a cohort sampled during active COVID-19.

The chain is built from TRBV28 and TRBJ1-1; D is unclear. Trimming removed 6 bases at V and 5 bases at J, with 10 bases between. The CDR3 has 12 amino acids. Germline V gene lookup returns CDR1 MDHEN and CDR2 SYDVKM. The DNA for the CDR3 is TGTGCCAGCAGGATGGGAGGAACTGAAGCTTTCTTT. It is translated as CASRMGGTEAFF.

This clone appeared once. This chain connects TRBV6-5 to TRBJ2-7; 10 nucleotides align to TRBD1. The length of the CDR3 is 15 residues. CDR1 and CDR2 from the germline V gene are MNHEY and SVGAGI. The junction had 9 bases not matched to a gene; V was cut back by 6 bases and J by 4 bases. The CDR3 is CASRLGQGTLYEQYF. Here the CDR3 DNA reads TGTGCCAGCAGACTGGGACAGGGGACCTTGTACGAGCAGTACTTC.

This rearrangement joins TRBV5-8 to TRBJ2-7; 9 bases are a match to TRBD1. The CDR3 is made up of 13 amino acids. CDR1 is SGHTS and CDR2 is YDEGEE in the germline V gene. Losses at the gene ends were 2 bases for V and 6 bases for J; bases not matched to a gene: 3. The CDR3 sequence is CASSLQGAVEQYF. CDR3 nucleotides: TGTGCCAGCAGCTTACAGGGGGCGGTCGAGCAGTACTTC.

The DNA of the CDR3 is TGTGCCAGCAGCTTGGCCAGGACTCATGGGGTTACTAATGAAAAACTGTTTTTT. Protein: CASSLARTHGVTNEKLFF. V usage is TRBV5-8 and J usage is TRBJ1-4; D remains unclear. The V end lost 0 bases, the J end lost 2 bases, and 17 bases lay between the germline ends. The CDR3 spans 18 residues. The germline CDR1 and CDR2 sequences are SGHTS and YDEGEE. The full variable domain, in which reference TRBV5-8 and TRBJ1-4 provide the parts outside the CDR3, is EAGVTQSPTHLIKTRGQQATLRCSPISGHTSVYWYQQALGLGLQFLLWYDEGEERNRGNFPPRFSGRQFPNYSSELNVNALELEDSALYLCASSLARTHGVTNEKLFFGSGTQLSVL.

The chain is built from TRBV28 and TRBJ1-1, with D hard to call. V gave up 3 bases and J gave up 2 bases, with 4 bases separating them. The germline CDR1 and CDR2 sequences are MDHEN and SYDVKM. This CDR3 spans 12 amino acids. CDR3 DNA: TGTGCCAGCAGTTTTCTAAACACTGAAGCTTTCTTT. This sequence encodes CASSFLNTEAFF. Combining the CDR3 with reference TRBV28 and TRBJ1-1 gives the whole variable domain DVKVTQSSRYLVKRTGEKVFLECVQDMDHENMFWYRQDPGLGLRLIYFSYDVKMKEKGDIPEGYSVSREKKERFSLILESASTNQTSMYLCASSFLNTEAFFGQGTRLTVV.

This chain uses TRBV6-5 with TRBJ1-5, with a weak D call TRBD1 (5 bases). Trimming cost V 7 bases and J 4 bases, with 17 bases left between them. The CDR3 is 15 amino acids. The germline V gene has CDR1 MNHEY and CDR2 SVGAGI. The CDR3 region is CASNADSAPNQPQHF. CDR3 nucleotide sequence: TGTGCCAGCAACGCTGACAGTGCCCCGAATCAGCCCCAGCATTTT.

The chain links TRBV27 to TRBJ2-7, with D possibly TRBD1 on 5 matching bases. V lost 8 bases and J 6 bases, leaving 20 bases between the germline ends. Germline V gene lookup returns CDR1 MNHEY and CDR2 SMNVEV (reference sequence). The CDR3 length is 14 residues. CDR3 bases: TGTGCCAGCCGTATCGCAGGGATTCTGGGCGAGCAGTACTTC. Amino acids: CASRIAGILGEQYF.

V is TRBV6-6 and J is TRBJ1-2; D perhaps matches TRBD1 (6 bases). CDR1 MNHNY and CDR2 SVGAGI come from the germline V gene (reference sequence). The CDR3 contains 14 residues. V lost 0 bases, J lost 7 bases, and 12 bases lay in between. The CDR3 bases are TGTGCCAGCAGTTACTCGGAGACAGGAGGTGGCTACACCTTC. Protein product: CASSYSETGGGYTF.

The chain couples TRBV28 to TRBJ2-7; D might be TRBD1 (6 bases). Trimming removed 5 bases from V and 5 bases from J, with 16 bases in between. Germline CDR1 MDHEN, CDR2 SYDVKM. This CDR3 region has 14 residues. DNA for the CDR3: TGTGCCAGCAGTCACCTACAGGGTATCAACGAGCAGTACTTC. Translated, it gives CASSHLQGINEQYF.

This clone was counted only a few times. The chain is built from TRBV6-4 and TRBJ2-2; the D is unclear. V was shortened by 5 bases and J by 5 bases, with 9 bases between the two germline ends. CDR1 is MRHNA and CDR2 is SNTAGT in the germline V gene. The CDR3 runs to 13 residues. The CDR3 is CASSPNPTGELFF. The CDR3 DNA follows: TGTGCCAGCAGTCCTAATCCGACCGGGGAGCTGTTTTTT.

This chain joins TRBV2 and TRBJ2-7, with a possible D match to TRBD1 (5 bases). The CDR3 has 12 residues. V gave up 7 bases and J gave up 6 bases, with 13 bases separating them. CDR1 and CDR2 (germline): SNHLY, FYNNEI. The CDR3 nucleotides read TGTGCCAGCACAGGGTCGGCTTTCGAGCAGTACTTC. Translation gives CASTGSAFEQYF. Full variable domain (missing parts from reference TRBV2 and TRBJ2-7): EPEVTQTPSHQVTQMGQEVILRCVPISNHLYFYWYRQILGQKVEFLVSFYNNEISEKSEIFDDQFSVERPDGSNFTLKIRSTKLEDSAMYFCASTGSAFEQYFGPGTRLTVT.

The chain couples TRBV6-2 or TRBV6-3 to TRBJ1-2; D uncertain. The V end was cut by 2 bases, the J end by 1 base, with 5 bases between. The CDR3 totals 13 residues. Germline loops: CDR1 MNHEY, CDR2 SVGEGT. Written as DNA, the CDR3 is TGTGCCAGCAGTTACGGGCGTAACTATGGCTACACCTTC. Protein product: CASSYGRNYGYTF.

J is TRBJ2-5 and V is TRBV5-1, with 13 bases lining up with TRBD2. V gave up 3 bases and J gave up 4 bases; unmatched junction bases: 6. Germline V gene lookup returns CDR1 SGHRS and CDR2 YFSETQ. The CDR3 sequence is 16 residues long. The CDR3 sequence is CASSYIGLAGVETQYF. The CDR3 DNA sequence: TGCGCCAGCAGCTACATTGGACTAGCGGGGGTAGAGACCCAGTACTTC.

The chain has TRBV28 and TRBJ1-3; 9 nucleotides agree with TRBD1. Germline values: CDR1 MDHEN, CDR2 SYDVKM. Trimming cost V 5 bases and J 3 bases; bases outside gene matches: 11. The CDR3 runs 17 residues. The CDR3 sequence is CASSLLPGQGDGNTIYF. For the CDR3, the DNA is TGTGCCAGCAGTCTGTTGCCGGGACAGGGTGATGGAAACACCATATATTTT.

The chain joins TRBV12-3 or TRBV12-4 to TRBJ2-1; the D gene is possibly TRBD2 (5 bases). Trimming took off 7 bases at V and 6 bases at J, with 13 bases between the two ends. This CDR3 is built from 13 residues. As DNA, the CDR3 is TGTGCCAGCAACCGGGAAACCCTCAATGAGCAGTTCTTC. Its protein product is CASNRETLNEQFF.

This chain uses TRBV14 with TRBJ1-5, with a possible D match to TRBD1 (5 bases). Germline assignment: CDR1 SGHDN and CDR2 FVKESK. This CDR3 comprises 18 residues. With 1 base removed from V and 6 bases from J, the gap between germline ends came to 22 bases. The CDR3 region is CASSQGRELGREVQPQHF. The CDR3 DNA follows: TGTGCCAGCAGCCAAGGGAGGGAGTTGGGGCGTGAGGTTCAGCCCCAGCATTTT.

This chain connects TRBV10-3 to TRBJ1-5, with a possible D match to TRBD1 (5 bases). Trimming cost V 10 bases and J 0 bases, with 13 bases left between them. The CDR3 runs 14 residues. CDR1 and CDR2 from the germline V gene are ENHRY and SYGVKD. The CDR3 region is CATAGQNSNQPQHF. As DNA, the CDR3 is TGTGCCACCGCCGGACAAAATAGCAATCAGCCCCAGCATTTT.

The chain uses TRBV14 and TRBJ1-2; tentative D call: TRBD1 (5 bases). Germline V gene sequence: CDR1 SGHDN, CDR2 FVKESK. V lost 2 bases and J 8 bases, leaving 9 bases between the germline ends. The CDR3 totals 12 residues. CDR3 sequence: CASSQSGYGYTF. The CDR3 DNA reads TGTGCCAGCAGCCAATCAGGGTACGGCTACACCTTC.

The CDR3 DNA follows: TGTGCTCGCCCGGGGAGGGCTGTGCGAAGCAATCAGCCCCAGCATTTT. Encoded protein: CARPGRAVRSNQPQHF. This rearrangement joins TRBV7-3 to TRBJ1-5; no clear D gene. CDR1 SGHTA and CDR2 FQGTGA come from the germline V gene. CDR3 length equals 16 residues.

V gene TRBV7-9 combines with J gene TRBJ2-7; D is unresolved. V dropped 4 bases and J dropped 2 bases, with 12 bases sitting between them. Germline-derived CDR1 and CDR2 are SEHNR and FQNEAQ (reference sequence). The CDR3 consists of 14 residues. The CDR3 region is CASSSTPTPYEQYF. The CDR3 nucleotides read TGTGCCAGCAGCTCCACTCCGACACCCTACGAGCAGTACTTC.

The V call is TRBV6-4, the J call TRBJ1-5; 12 nucleotides align to TRBD1. CDR3 length equals 18 residues. Germline V gene sequence: CDR1 MRHNA, CDR2 SNTAGT. V lost 0 bases and J lost 5; bases outside the gene matches: 8. DNA of the CDR3: TGTGCCAGCAGTGACTCGGGGACAGGGGGCCCGGTCGATCAGCCCCAGCATTTT. It translates to CASSDSGTGGPVDQPQHF.

J is TRBJ2-5 and V is TRBV7-2; TRBD2 aligns across 12 bases. V dropped 1 base and J dropped 2; count of bases not matched to a gene: 11. Germline V lookup: CDR1 SGHTA, CDR2 FQGNSA. This CDR3 has 19 amino acids. The CDR3 nucleotides read TGTGCCAGCAGCTTAGTCCCCCCCACTAGCGGGAGGCGACAAGAGACCCAGTACTTC. Translation: CASSLVPPTSGRRQETQYF.

This rearrangement joins TRBV21-1 to TRBJ1-4; the table's D gene call, TRBD1, was not cross checked with the DNA. TRBV21-1 represents a pseudogene. The CDR3 runs to 16 residues. In nucleotides, the CDR3 is TGTGCCAGCAGCAGAGACAGGGGGCGTTGTGATGAAAAACTGTTTTTT. It encodes CASSRDRGRCDEKLFF.

This chain connects TRBV2 to TRBJ1-3; a weak D match, TRBD1 (5 bases). The CDR3 sequence is 16 residues long. Looked up from germline, CDR1 is SNHLY and CDR2 is FYNNEI. Trimming removed 5 bases at V and 6 bases at J, with 20 bases between. The CDR3 region has the DNA TGTGCCAGCAGTCCGGTAGGGGCAGGGTCGATAAACACCATATATTTT. Translation gives CASSPVGAGSINTIYF.

The J gene is TRBJ1-1, the V gene TRBV14; 8 bases map to TRBD1. J lost 4 bases, V lost 4 bases, and 5 bases had no gene match. Germline V CDR1 and CDR2: SGHDN, FVKESK. CDR3 length equals 14 residues. Written as DNA, the CDR3 is TGTGCCAGCAGCCCGCAGGGGGCCGGCACTGAAGCTTTCTTT. It is translated as CASSPQGAGTEAFF. Full variable domain (missing parts from reference TRBV14 and TRBJ1-1): EAGVTQFPSHSVIEKGQTVTLRCDPISGHDNLYWYRRVMGKEIKFLLHFVKESKQDESGMPNNRFLAERTGGTYSTLKVQPAELEDSGVYFCASSPQGAGTEAFFGQGTRLTVV.

CDR3 nucleotides: TGCGCCAGCAGCTTGGGACTAGCGGGAGGACCGAACACCGGGGAGCTGTTTTTT. Its translation is CASSLGLAGGPNTGELFF. The genes are TRBV5-1 and TRBJ2-2, with 13 bases matching TRBD2. V lost 0 bases to trimming and J lost 0 bases; unmatched junction nucleotides: 2. Germline CDR1 and CDR2: SGHRS and YFSETQ. The CDR3 consists of 18 residues.

The chain combines TRBV5-5 with TRBJ2-1; 15 bases are shared with TRBD2. The CDR3 is 18 amino acids. V lost 4 bases to trimming and J lost 8 bases; unmatched junction nucleotides: 13. The germline V gene has CDR1 SGHKS and CDR2 YYEKEE (reference sequence). DNA for the CDR3: TGTGCCAGCAGCCCCCATGGGGGACTAGCGGGGGGTAGGGATGAGCAGTTCTTC. Translating gives CASSPHGGLAGGRDEQFF. The variable domain in full, completed from reference TRBV5-5 and TRBJ2-1, reads DAGVTQSPTHLIKTRGQQVTLRCSPISGHKSVSWYQQVLGQGPQFIFQYYEKEERGRGNFPDRFSARQFPNYSSELNVNALLLGDSALYLCASSPHGGLAGGRDEQFFGPGTRLTVL.

V is TRBV18 and J is TRBJ2-1; TRBD2 is a possible D gene (6 bases). The germline V and J ends were trimmed by 6 bases and 2 bases, with 17 bases remaining between them. Germline CDR1 KGHSH, CDR2 LQKENI. CDR3 length: 16 residues. This CDR3 is CASSPREVFTYNEQFF. CDR3 in DNA: TGTGCCAGCTCCCCTAGGGAGGTTTTTACCTACAATGAGCAGTTCTTC. The full variable domain, its missing parts supplied by reference TRBV18 and TRBJ2-1, is NAGVMQNPRHLVRRRGQEARLRCSPMKGHSHVYWYRQLPEEGLKFMVYLQKENIIDESGMPKERFSAEFPKEGPSILRIQQVVRGDSAAYFCASSPREVFTYNEQFFGPGTRLTVL.